The 23 T cell receptor beta chains in this list originate from one sample, sequenced in a study of regulatory T cells in long-lasting Graves disease. Time point given: persistent/refractory GD, antithyroid drugs over 5 years with positive TRAb. There was RNA extracted from PBMCs, and the TCR library was made from it. iRepertoire HTBI primers and Arm-PCR of CDR3 regions built TCR beta libraries. TCRdb passed the multiplex PCR reads through MiXCR, listing each CDR3 protein once. The sample has 400,000 to 500,000 distinct CDR3 sequences, around a fifth seen once. This sample comprised peripheral blood mononuclear cells (PBMCs), obtained when the disease was refractory, from a patient treated with antithyroid drugs. All receptors derive from a female donor with Graves disease.

This clonotype appeared a few times. The rearrangement joins TRBV7-2 to TRBJ2-1, with TRBD2 matching over 9 bases. Germline V gives CDR1 SGHTA, CDR2 FQGNSA. This CDR3 is 15 amino acids long. J was trimmed by 12 bases and V by 2 bases; bases with no gene match: 11. DNA of the CDR3: TGTGCCAGCAGCTTATGGCGGGAGGGCCGTCAAGGGCAGTTCTTC. Translated: CASSLWREGRQGQFF. The whole variable domain, remainder taken from reference TRBV7-2 and TRBJ2-1, is GAGVSQSPSNKVTEKGKDVELRCDPISGHTALYWYRQSLGQGLEFLIYFQGNSAPDKSGLPSDRFSAERTGGSVSTLTIQRTQQEDSAVYLCASSLWREGRQGQFFGPGTRLTVL.

This chain uses TRBV12-3 or TRBV12-4 with TRBJ1-2; weak D call: TRBD1 (6 bases). Trimming pared 5 bases from V and 8 bases from J, leaving 15 bases between. The length of the CDR3 is 13 residues. The CDR3 coding sequence is TGTGCCAGCAGTACAGGGACCCAAGGGGGCTACACCTTC. It translates to CASSTGTQGGYTF.

This clonotype was detected once. A read error is possible here, since a much larger clone lies one base away. The J gene is TRBJ1-2, the V gene TRBV27, with D unresolved. The germline gives CDR1 MNHEY, CDR2 SMNVEV (reference sequence). Deletions cut 2 bases from V and 4 bases from J, with 14 bases between. The CDR3 is 15 amino acids. For the CDR3, the DNA is TGTGCCAGCAGTTTAGGGAAACCGACCATCTATGGCTACACCTTC. Translating it yields CASSLGKPTIYGYTF.

J is TRBJ1-4 and V is TRBV7-2; D is perhaps TRBD1 (6 bases). This CDR3 spans 16 amino acids. The germline V gene encodes CDR1 SGHTA and CDR2 FQGNSA. V shed 3 bases and J shed 6 bases, with 17 bases lying between them. CDR3 sequence (DNA): TGTGCCAGCAGCTTGGGGAGGGGGTTGGGATATGAAAAACTGTTTTTT. This gives the protein CASSLGRGLGYEKLFF.

This clonotype has just a few counts. The CDR3 loop is CASSLSIPGSNQPQHF. DNA of the CDR3: TGTGCCAGCAGTTTATCCATCCCCGGTAGCAATCAGCCCCAGCATTTT. This chain links TRBV27 with TRBJ1-5, with D uncertain. Germline CDR1 is MNHEY and CDR2 is SMNVEV (reference sequence). CDR3 length: 16 residues. Trimming removed 0 bases at V and 0 bases at J, with 9 bases between.

This clonotype was recorded many times. This rearrangement joins TRBV7-9 to TRBJ1-1; weak D call: TRBD1 (6 bases). CDR1 is SEHNR and CDR2 is FQNEAQ in the germline V gene (reference sequence). The length of the CDR3 is 14 residues. Trimming took 1 base from V and 6 from J, leaving 12 bases between them. The CDR3 sequence: CASSLGYRAAEAFF. Here the CDR3 DNA reads TGTGCCAGCAGCTTAGGGTACAGGGCCGCTGAAGCTTTCTTT.

Only one count was recorded for this clonotype. A much larger clonotype is one base distant, so this may be a read error. The V gene is TRBV7-2, the J gene TRBJ1-3; possible D gene TRBD1, 5 bases. The CDR3 sequence is 14 residues long. Germline assignment: CDR1 SGHTA and CDR2 FQGNSA. CDR3 amino acids: CACSLAGPGNTIYF. In nucleotides, the CDR3 is TGTGCCTGCAGCTTAGCAGGGCCTGGAAACACCATATATTTT.

This chain links TRBV30 with TRBJ1-2; the D is unclear. V gave up 3 bases and J gave up 2 bases, with 13 bases separating them. The CDR3 totals 14 residues. Germline CDR1 is GTSNPN and CDR2 is SVGIG (reference sequence). The CDR3 spells CAWRGSMHNYGYTF. For the CDR3, the DNA is TGTGCCTGGAGAGGGTCTATGCACAACTATGGCTACACCTTC.

The V and J genes are TRBV4-3 and TRBJ2-2, with D unresolved. The CDR3 extends over 15 amino acids. Germline V gene sequence: CDR1 LGHNA, CDR2 YSLEER. With 0 bases removed from V and 2 bases from J, the gap between germline ends came to 7 bases. CDR3: CASSQDYDNTGELFF. The DNA of the CDR3 is TGCGCCAGCAGCCAAGACTATGACAACACCGGGGAGCTGTTTTTT.

There are many counts of this clonotype. V gene TRBV12-5 combines with J gene TRBJ1-1, with D perhaps TRBD1 (5 bases). V lost 10 bases, J lost 5 bases, and 32 bases lay in between. The CDR3 is made up of 18 amino acids. Germline-derived CDR1 and CDR2 are LGHNT and FRNRAP. The CDR3 loop reads CAKSALGGIVWRGTEAFF. The CDR3 nucleotides are TGTGCTAAATCGGCGCTTGGGGGGATCGTCTGGAGGGGAACTGAAGCTTTCTTT.

There are many counts of this clonotype. The V and J genes are TRBV28 and TRBJ1-2, with 8 bases matching TRBD1. The germline V gene encodes CDR1 MDHEN and CDR2 SYDVKM. Losses at the gene ends were 7 bases for V and 3 bases for J; bases not matched to a gene: 7. The CDR3 length is 14 residues. In DNA form, the CDR3 reads TGTGCCAGCACCCCGGGACAGGATTACTATGGCTACACCTTC. It yields the protein CASTPGQDYYGYTF.

The chain employs TRBV6-1 and TRBJ1-3, with 9 bases lining up with TRBD1. The V segment lost 7 bases and the J segment 1 base; nucleotides outside the gene matches: 8. In germline, CDR1 is MNHNS, CDR2 SASEGT. The CDR3 is made up of 16 amino acids. The CDR3 sequence is CASISGQGQSGNTIYF. DNA for the CDR3: TGTGCCAGCATCTCGGGACAGGGACAGTCTGGAAACACCATATATTTT.

This clonotype was picked up a small number of times. The rearrangement links TRBV14 to TRBJ2-7; D is possibly TRBD2 (6 bases). This CDR3 contains 11 residues. Germline CDR1 is SGHDN and CDR2 is FVKESK. V lost 3 bases and J 13 bases, leaving 13 bases between the germline ends. CDR3 region: CASSHGGRYYF. For the CDR3, the DNA is TGTGCCAGCAGCCACGGGGGTCGGTATTACTTC.

The chain employs TRBV7-8 and TRBJ2-5, with D possibly being TRBD1 or TRBD2 (5 bases each). The V end lost 4 bases, the J end lost 10 bases, and 16 bases lay between the germline ends. Germline CDR1 SGHVS, CDR2 FQNEAQ. The CDR3 runs to 13 residues. The CDR3 loop reads CASSSGPMEDQYF. The CDR3, as DNA: TGTGCCAGCAGCTCGGGACCGATGGAGGACCAGTACTTC.

This clonotype was seen a few times. The chain links TRBV4-1 to TRBJ1-5, with a possible D match to TRBD1 (6 bases). CDR1 and CDR2 (germline): MGHRA, YSYEKL. The CDR3 has 15 residues. The V and J ends lost 2 bases and 2 bases respectively, with 10 bases between them. CDR3: CASSQMSGGNQPQHF. The CDR3 coding sequence is TGCGCCAGCAGCCAAATGTCAGGGGGCAATCAGCCCCAGCATTTT.

The chain has TRBV9 and TRBJ2-3; unclear D gene. The V and J ends lost 0 bases and 12 bases respectively, with 14 bases between them. This CDR3 contains 13 residues. From germline, CDR1 is SGDLS and CDR2 YYNGEE. The CDR3 DNA reads as TGTGCCAGCAGCGTAGAGGAGCATCGGGCCCAGTATTTT. It is translated as CASSVEEHRAQYF. Full variable domain (missing parts from reference TRBV9 and TRBJ2-3): DSGVTQTPKHLITATGQRVTLRCSPRSGDLSVYWYQQSLDQGLQFLIQYYNGEERAKGNILERFSAQQFPDLHSELNLSSLELGDSALYFCASSVEEHRAQYFGPGTRLTVL.

The chain has TRBV6-1 and TRBJ1-5; the D gene is possibly TRBD1 (5 bases). Germline loops: CDR1 MNHNS, CDR2 SASEGT. This CDR3 is built from 15 residues. V was pared by 4 bases and J by 3 bases, with 13 bases between. CDR3 sequence (DNA): TGTGCCAGCAGTGCCGGGACGGTGATCAATCAGCCCCAGCATTTT. Translated: CASSAGTVINQPQHF.

This clonotype was picked up a small number of times. The rearrangement uses TRBV7-8 and TRBJ2-2; the D gene is possibly TRBD2 (6 bases). V lost 5 bases to trimming and J lost 2 bases, with 12 bases between them. Germline assignment: CDR1 SGHVS and CDR2 FQNEAQ. The CDR3 covers 15 residues. The CDR3 coding sequence is TGTGCCAGCAGCCCCCGGGAGTTCAACACCGGGGAGCTGTTTTTT. Its protein product is CASSPREFNTGELFF.

With regard to this clonotype: This may be a read error: a much more frequent sequence differs by one nucleotide. The chain links TRBV6-1 to TRBJ1-4, with D perhaps matching TRBD1 (6 bases). CDR3 length: 14 amino acids. Germline loops: CDR1 MNHNS, CDR2 SASEGT. The CDR3 here is CASTRTALNGKLFF. The DNA of the CDR3 is TGTGCCAGCACCAGGACAGCGCTTAATGGAAAACTGTTTTTT.

This clonotype appeared a few times. The chain joins TRBV19 to TRBJ2-2; 11 bases agree with TRBD1. The V gene end was trimmed by 5 bases and the J gene end by 7 bases; junction bases not matched to a gene: 12. CDR3 length equals 17 residues. In germline, CDR1 is LNHDA, CDR2 SQIVND (reference sequence). The CDR3, as DNA: TGTGCCAGTAGTCCCGGCGCCGGGACAGGGGGTTTCGGGGAGCTGTTTTTT. This encodes CASSPGAGTGGFGELFF. Full variable domain (rest looked up from reference TRBV19 and TRBJ2-2): DGGITQSPKYLFRKEGQNVTLSCEQNLNHDAMYWYRQDPGQGLRLIYYSQIVNDFQKGDIAEGYSVSREKKESFPLTVTSAQKNPTAFYLCASSPGAGTGGFGELFFGEGSRLTVL.

This clonotype was picked up many times. The rearrangement uses TRBV7-9 and TRBJ2-7, with a weak D call TRBD2 (6 bases). Between the trimmed V and J ends, which lost 3 bases and 7 bases, there was a span of 10 bases. Germline CDR1 reads SEHNR; CDR2 reads FQNEAQ (reference sequence). This CDR3 region has 12 residues. The CDR3 here is CASSLEGWEQYF. The CDR3 DNA reads TGTGCCAGCAGCTTGGAGGGTTGGGAGCAGTACTTC.

This clonotype was observed a handful of times. One end of the junction varies from germline; a read error may be responsible. The V call is TRBV12-3 or TRBV12-4, the J call TRBJ2-5; 7 bases fit TRBD1. The CDR3 totals 11 residues. This chain's CDR3 is CASSLRDSLFF. The CDR3 region has the DNA TGTGCCAGCAGTTTAAGGGACAGCCTCTTCTTC.

This chain joins TRBV6-2 or TRBV6-3 and TRBJ1-1, with 7 bases fitting TRBD1. The germline V gene has CDR1 MNHEY and CDR2 SVGEGT. CDR3 length: 15 amino acids. J lost 2 bases, V lost 8 bases, and 11 bases had no gene match. The CDR3 DNA sequence: TGTGCCAGCCTGATACTTAGAGGGGGCAACACTGAAGCTTTCTTT. Protein product: CASLILRGGNTEAFF.